Presented here are 11 T cell receptor beta chains from one specimen sequenced in a study of shared clonotypes between healthy human individuals. Some clones are missing from TCRdb's copy, which holds only in-frame ones; the method was immunoSEQ multiplex PCR. Among fewer than 550,000 clones listed, 75% to 80% were seen once. The sequencing sample was made of PBMCs. These receptors originate from a woman aged 40-49 years in good health. Some clones in this sample may be carry-over from other donors' samples.

About this clone itself: This same CDR3 is encoded by further DNA sequences in the sample. The gene calls are TRBV5-4 and TRBJ2-5; 7 positions match TRBD1. CDR1 is SGHNT and CDR2 is YYREEE in the germline V gene (reference sequence). With V trimmed by 0 bases and J by 4 bases, 0 bases remained unmatched. This CDR3 has 13 amino acids. The CDR3 bases are TGTGCCAGCAGCTTGGACAGGGGAGAGACCCAGTACTTC. Protein sequence: CASSLDRGETQYF.

V gene TRBV4-1 combines with J gene TRBJ2-3; 11 bases fit TRBD2. J gave up 4 bases and V 4 bases, and 10 bases lay outside the gene matches. The germline V gene has CDR1 MGHRA and CDR2 YSYEKL. This CDR3 spans 17 amino acids. CDR3 loop: CASSPTSGSADPDTQYF. In DNA form, the CDR3 reads TGCGCCAGCAGCCCTACTAGCGGGAGCGCTGATCCAGATACGCAGTATTTT.

The chain recombines TRBV6-1 with TRBJ2-1; 10 bases are a match to TRBD2. The CDR3 totals 15 residues. Germline values: CDR1 MNHNS, CDR2 SASEGT. Losses at the gene ends were 8 bases for V and 8 bases for J; bases not matched to a gene: 12. This CDR3 reads CASGSIAGGLDEQFF. The DNA for the CDR3 is TGTGCCAGCGGATCTATAGCGGGAGGTTTGGATGAGCAGTTCTTC.

The V gene is TRBV11-3, the J gene TRBJ2-7, with D possibly matching TRBD2 (5 bases). The CDR3 is 13 amino acids. V lost 0 bases, J lost 7 bases, and 10 bases lay in between. Germline V lookup: CDR1 SGHNT, CDR2 YENEEA. CDR3 in DNA: TGTGCCAGCAGCTTAGATGCGTCGGGAGAGCAGTACTTC. This encodes CASSLDASGEQYF.

This rearrangement joins TRBV21-1 to TRBJ2-7; the table's D call TRBD1 went unverified against the DNA. TRBV21-1 is termed a pseudogene. The CDR3 consists of 17 residues. CDR3: CASSKVVRAGRIYEQYF. In nucleotides, the CDR3 is TGTGCCAGCAGCAAAGTTGTTCGGGCAGGGCGGATCTACGAGCAGTACTTC.

CDR3 protein: CASSATGWGTGAFF. The CDR3 DNA follows: TGTGCCAGCAGTGCGACAGGGTGGGGTACGGGAGCTTTCTTT. This sequence joins TRBV28 and TRBJ1-1; 7 bases fit TRBD1. This CDR3 is 14 amino acids long. Germline CDR1 and CDR2: MDHEN and SYDVKM. Trimming removed 5 bases from V and 10 bases from J; junction bases left unmatched: 13.

This clone was seen once. The rearrangement uses TRBV27 and TRBJ2-3; D possibly corresponds to TRBD1 (5 bases). Germline CDR1 and CDR2: MNHEY and SMNVEV (reference sequence). The ends were cut back, 2 bases at V and 2 bases at J, with 8 bases in the middle. The CDR3 is 14 amino acids. The CDR3 DNA sequence: TGTGCCAGCAGTTTAAACAGGAACACAGATACGCAGTATTTT. Translating it yields CASSLNRNTDTQYF.

The V and J genes are TRBV7-9 and TRBJ2-5; the D gene could be TRBD1 or TRBD2 (5 bases each). The CDR3 runs to 12 residues. Trimming took 5 bases from V and 13 from J, leaving 17 bases between them. Germline lookup yields CDR1 SEHNR and CDR2 FQNEAQ (reference sequence). CDR3 sequence reads: CASSHETGTWYF. DNA for the CDR3: TGTGCCAGCAGCCACGAGACCGGGACCTGGTACTTC.

The CDR3 loop reads CASSPGTASSGANVLTF. DNA for the CDR3: TGTGCCAGTAGCCCTGGGACAGCGAGCTCTGGGGCCAACGTCCTGACTTTC. V usage is TRBV19 and J usage is TRBJ2-6, with TRBD1 matching 7 bases. The J segment lost 0 bases and the V segment lost 6 bases, leaving 8 bases of the junction unmatched. Looked up from germline, CDR1 is LNHDA and CDR2 is SQIVND (reference sequence). The CDR3 is 17 residues long.

The chain is built from TRBV30 and TRBJ2-3, with 10 bases matching TRBD2. Germline CDR1 reads GTSNPN; CDR2 reads SVGIG (reference sequence). Trimming at V came to 1 base and at J to 0 bases, leaving 10 bases not matched to a gene. The CDR3 loop spans 18 amino acids. CDR3 sequence (DNA): TGTGCCTGGAGTGGGGGGGTAGCGGGAGGCTCTAGCACAGATACGCAGTATTTT. It yields the protein CAWSGGVAGGSSTDTQYF.

The rearrangement links TRBV5-1 to TRBJ1-6, with 9 bases that match TRBD1. Trimming at V came to 4 bases and at J to 9 bases, leaving 5 bases not matched to a gene. The CDR3 totals 14 residues. The germline CDR1 and CDR2 sequences are SGHRS and YFSETQ. The CDR3 here is CASSTGTGSSPLHF. In DNA, the CDR3 is TGCGCCAGCAGCACCGGGACAGGGAGTTCACCCCTCCACTTT.